This T cell receptor (beta chain) is from a study of control samples from healthy donors and cancer patients. Sequencing used immunoSEQ multiplex PCR; TCRdb keeps in-frame clones, though not all of them. The table has tens of thousands of clones, over 70% seen once. This clone was detected only a few times. The V gene's germline CDR1 is LGHDT and CDR2 YNNKEL (reference sequence). Trimming cost V 1 base and J 3 bases, with 10 bases left between them. This CDR3 is 15 amino acids long. This rearrangement joins TRBV3-1 (or the pseudogene TRBV3-2) to TRBJ1-5; tentatively, D is TRBD1 (5 bases). Sample: blood. The clonotype was recovered from a man between 45 and 60 years old in good health. The CDR3 loop is CASSQVGGSNQPQHF. DNA for the CDR3: TGTGCCAGCAGCCAAGTTGGGGGGTCCAATCAGCCCCAGCATTTT.